The 17 T cell receptor beta chains in this list originate from one sample, sequenced in a study of OX40 agonist ivuxolimab in advanced cancers. Profiling relied on immunoSEQ multiplex PCR, and the TCRdb table lists in-frame clones only, not all of them. Among 60,000 to 70,000 clones, approximately 80% were seen once, and the ten largest hold around 1.6%. The sequencing used CD4+ or CD8+ T cells sorted from blood, collected in a trial of the OX40 agonist ivuxolimab. Receptors originate from an adult with an advanced solid tumor such as melanoma, head and neck, liver or kidney cancer.

The chain has TRBV9 and TRBJ2-6; D perhaps matches TRBD2 (5 bases). The germline CDR1 and CDR2 sequences are SGDLS and YYNGEE. The length of the CDR3 is 19 residues. Trimming cost V 0 bases and J 3 bases, with 19 bases left between them. The CDR3 loop is CASSVAIRFTGSGANVLTF. CDR3 nucleotide sequence: TGTGCCAGCAGCGTAGCTATTCGTTTTACGGGGAGTGGGGCCAACGTCCTGACTTTC.

The chain has TRBV9 and TRBJ2-3; D not certain. V was trimmed by 2 bases and J by 2 bases, leaving 6 bases between them. CDR1 and CDR2 from the germline V gene are SGDLS and YYNGEE. This CDR3 spans 13 amino acids. The CDR3 sequence is CASSVLLTDTQYF. The CDR3 nucleotides are TGTGCCAGCAGCGTCCTCCTCACAGATACGCAGTATTTT.

The V and J genes are TRBV27 and TRBJ2-5; unclear D gene. The J call may be faulty, since TRBJ2-7 better matches the DNA end. The CDR3 has 13 amino acids. Per the germline V gene, CDR1 is MNHEY and CDR2 is SMNVEV (reference sequence). The CDR3 sequence is CASSYSSSYEQYF. The CDR3 nucleotides read TGTGCCAGCAGTTACTCGAGCTCCTACGAGCAGTACTTC.

The chain couples TRBV2 to TRBJ2-3; TRBD2 might be the D (5 bases). The germline CDR1 and CDR2 sequences are SNHLY and FYNNEI. The CDR3 extends over 19 amino acids. V lost 2 bases, J lost 2 bases, and 23 bases lay in between. The CDR3 DNA is TGTGCCAGCAGTGAATCAGTCCTCTGGGTGGAGGAACCCACAGATACGCAGTATTTT. Translating gives CASSESVLWVEEPTDTQYF.

The chain couples TRBV4-2 to TRBJ2-7; 10 positions agree with TRBD2. Trimming removed 1 base from V and 0 bases from J; junction bases left unmatched: 3. This CDR3 comprises 16 residues. CDR1 and CDR2 from the germline V gene are LGHNA and YNFKEQ. The chain's CDR3 is CASSQGLAGRSYEQYF. In DNA form, the CDR3 reads TGTGCCAGCAGCCAAGGACTAGCGGGCCGCTCCTACGAGCAGTACTTC.

This clone was recorded only once. The V and J genes are TRBV6-6 and TRBJ2-3; no firm D call. This CDR3 comprises 13 residues. Germline values: CDR1 MNHNY, CDR2 SVGAGI (reference sequence). V was cut by 2 bases and J by 7 bases, with 10 bases left in between. The CDR3 region is CASSYDRDHTQYF. The DNA for the CDR3 is TGTGCCAGCAGTTACGATCGAGATCATACGCAGTATTTT.

This chain joins TRBV9 and TRBJ2-1; 7 bases match TRBD1. Germline V lookup: CDR1 SGDLS, CDR2 YYNGEE. V lost 3 bases and J lost 7; bases outside the gene matches: 10. This CDR3 has 15 residues. The CDR3 DNA reads as TGTGCCAGCAGCGGGACCTGGACAGGTATTAATGAGCAGTTCTTC. It is translated as CASSGTWTGINEQFF. Full variable domain (missing parts from reference TRBV9 and TRBJ2-1): DSGVTQTPKHLITATGQRVTLRCSPRSGDLSVYWYQQSLDQGLQFLIQYYNGEERAKGNILERFSAQQFPDLHSELNLSSLELGDSALYFCASSGTWTGINEQFFGPGTRLTVL.

The chain links TRBV10-2 to TRBJ1-2; weak D call: TRBD1 (5 bases). The V gene's germline CDR1 is WSHSY and CDR2 SAAADI. The V end lost 0 bases, the J end lost 8 bases, and 13 bases lay between the germline ends. CDR3 length: 14 residues. The CDR3 DNA sequence: TGCGCCAGCAGTGAGTCGGGGGGAGTTGGCGGCTACACCTTC. Encoded protein: CASSESGGVGGYTF.

The genes are TRBV7-2 and TRBJ2-4, with TRBD2 as a possible D gene (5 bases). V was trimmed by 5 bases and J by 6 bases, leaving 8 bases between them. CDR3 length equals 12 residues. CDR1 and CDR2 (germline): SGHTA, FQGNSA. The CDR3 region has the DNA TGTGCCAGCAGCCTAGGGAGAAACATTCAGTACTTC. Translation gives CASSLGRNIQYF.

The chain is built from TRBV7-9 and TRBJ1-1; maybe TRBD1 (5 bases). This CDR3 has 14 amino acids. V was shortened by 5 bases and J by 4 bases, with 14 bases between the two germline ends. The V gene's germline CDR1 is SEHNR and CDR2 FQNEAQ (reference sequence). CDR3 region: CASSITGIPTEAFF. CDR3 bases: TGTGCCAGCAGCATCACAGGAATTCCCACTGAAGCTTTCTTT.

The chain joins TRBV6-5 to TRBJ2-7, with a weak D call TRBD2 (6 bases). Per the germline V gene, CDR1 is MNHEY and CDR2 is SVGAGI. Trimming cost V 10 bases and J 7 bases, with 20 bases left between them. The CDR3 length is 13 residues. CDR3 bases: TGTGCCACCGCCGAGAGCTCGGAGGGAGAGCAGTACTTC. Translating it yields CATAESSEGEQYF.

The rearrangement joins TRBV9 to TRBJ1-2, with D possibly TRBD1 on 6 matching bases. This CDR3 contains 14 residues. In germline, CDR1 is SGDLS, CDR2 YYNGEE. Trimming removed 0 bases from V and 3 bases from J, with 9 bases in between. CDR3 protein: CASSVDNRDYGYTF. CDR3 bases: TGTGCCAGCAGCGTAGATAACAGGGACTATGGCTACACCTTC.

The chain recombines TRBV7-2 with TRBJ2-3, with D unclear. The germline V gene has CDR1 SGHTA and CDR2 FQGNSA. V shed 4 bases and J shed 0 bases, with 17 bases lying between them. This CDR3 has 17 residues. The CDR3: CASSYQMQQTSTDTQYF. Here the CDR3 DNA reads TGTGCCAGCAGCTACCAGATGCAGCAAACTAGCACAGATACGCAGTATTTT.

V is TRBV7-9 and J is TRBJ2-3, with D possibly TRBD1 on 8 matching bases. Trimming took off 0 bases at V and 6 bases at J, with 13 bases between the two ends. The CDR3 length is 15 residues. Per the germline V gene, CDR1 is SEHNR and CDR2 is FQNEAQ (reference sequence). This chain's CDR3 is CASSLATGGGDTQYF. The CDR3, as DNA: TGTGCCAGCAGCTTAGCAACAGGGGGAGGGGATACGCAGTATTTT.

The gene calls are TRBV7-2 and TRBJ1-2; perhaps TRBD1 as D (6 bases). This CDR3 has 14 amino acids. V was shortened by 5 bases and J by 1 base, with 11 bases between the two germline ends. Per the germline V gene, CDR1 is SGHTA and CDR2 is FQGNSA. The CDR3 nucleotides are TGTGCCAGCAGCCAGACAGGTTTTAACTATGGCTACACCTTC. The encoded protein is CASSQTGFNYGYTF.

This chain joins TRBV5-1 and TRBJ1-1; D is perhaps TRBD1 (5 bases). V gave up 1 base and J gave up 6 bases, with 10 bases separating them. Per germline, CDR1 SGHRS and CDR2 YFSETQ. This CDR3 spans 13 amino acids. This CDR3 is CASSLLGGAEAFF. DNA for the CDR3: TGCGCCAGCAGCTTGCTAGGAGGGGCTGAAGCTTTCTTT. Filled out from reference TRBV5-1 and TRBJ1-1, the complete variable domain reads KAGVTQTPRYLIKTRGQQVTLSCSPISGHRSVSWYQQTPGQGLQFLFEYFSETQRNKGNFPGRFSGRQFSNSRSEMNVSTLELGDSALYLCASSLLGGAEAFFGQGTRLTVV.

This clone is labeled as medium-sized. This chain uses TRBV5-1 with TRBJ2-2, with D unresolved. The CDR3 is 13 residues long. The V gene lost 4 bases and the J gene lost 5 bases, with 9 bases spanning the gap. CDR1 and CDR2 from the germline V gene are SGHRS and YFSETQ. The chain's CDR3 is CASSVSGTGELFF. The CDR3 nucleotides read TGCGCCAGCAGCGTCTCCGGAACCGGGGAGCTGTTTTTT. Full variable domain (rest looked up from reference TRBV5-1 and TRBJ2-2): KAGVTQTPRYLIKTRGQQVTLSCSPISGHRSVSWYQQTPGQGLQFLFEYFSETQRNKGNFPGRFSGRQFSNSRSEMNVSTLELGDSALYLCASSVSGTGELFFGEGSRLTVL.